A single sample gave rise to the 13 T cell receptor beta chains below, sequenced in a study of PD-1 blockade in classical Hodgkin lymphoma. Method: immunoSEQ multiplex PCR; TCRdb's copy keeps in-frame clones and lacks some. The sample records around 9,200 clones, roughly four fifths being singletons. Relapses following autologous stem cell transplantation were seen in all patients, with brentuximab vedotin exposure varying. Purified CD4+ T cells were obtained from thawed PBMCs through magnetic negative selection. Material: CD4+ T cells from blood, obtained at baseline. The receptors stem from a human donor with classical Hodgkin lymphoma.

The chain carries TRBV18 and TRBJ1-1; a weak D match, TRBD1 (6 bases). Germline V CDR1 and CDR2: KGHSH, LQKENI. The CDR3 spans 16 residues. Trimming left V 1 base short and J 5 bases short, with 17 bases between. CDR3 bases: TGTGCCAGCTCACCACTACCCCTGCAGGGGCGGACTGAAGCTTTCTTT. Protein sequence: CASSPLPLQGRTEAFF.

V and J are TRBV27 and TRBJ2-5; unclear D gene. The last part of the DNA fits TRBJ2-7 better; the J call may be wrong. The CDR3 is 13 amino acids. From germline, CDR1 is MNHEY and CDR2 SMNVEV (reference sequence). In DNA form, the CDR3 reads TGTGCCAGCAGTTTAAGGTGGGGATACGAGCAGTACTTC. Protein sequence: CASSLRWGYEQYF.

The chain employs TRBV19 and TRBJ1-2; D call uncertain. Germline V gene sequence: CDR1 LNHDA, CDR2 SQIVND (reference sequence). V was shortened by 3 bases and J by 8 bases, with 16 bases between the two germline ends. The CDR3 runs to 14 residues. DNA for the CDR3: TGTGCCAGTAGTATCCCCGAGGGCATCGGAGGCTACACCTTC. Translation: CASSIPEGIGGYTF. Together with reference TRBV19 and TRBJ1-2, the CDR3 gives the full variable domain: DGGITQSPKYLFRKEGQNVTLSCEQNLNHDAMYWYRQDPGQGLRLIYYSQIVNDFQKGDIAEGYSVSREKKESFPLTVTSAQKNPTAFYLCASSIPEGIGGYTFGSGTRLTVV.

V gene TRBV5-5 combines with J gene TRBJ1-2; the D gene is possibly TRBD1 (5 bases). The V gene's germline CDR1 is SGHKS and CDR2 YYEKEE (reference sequence). The CDR3 is 16 amino acids. V lost 2 bases to trimming and J lost 8 bases, with 22 bases between them. CDR3 protein: CASSFGARAPNGGYTF. CDR3 in DNA: TGTGCCAGCAGCTTCGGGGCCCGGGCCCCGAATGGGGGCTACACCTTC. The whole variable domain, remainder taken from reference TRBV5-5 and TRBJ1-2, is DAGVTQSPTHLIKTRGQQVTLRCSPISGHKSVSWYQQVLGQGPQFIFQYYEKEERGRGNFPDRFSARQFPNYSSELNVNALLLGDSALYLCASSFGARAPNGGYTFGSGTRLTVV.

The CDR3 DNA sequence: TGTGCCACCAGCAGAGATCGGAGTCGGGGCTACACCTTC. Residues: CATSRDRSRGYTF. This chain uses TRBV15 with TRBJ1-2; D remains unclear. The CDR3 is made up of 13 amino acids. Trimming took off 0 bases at V and 8 bases at J, with 10 bases between the two ends. Per germline, CDR1 LNHNV and CDR2 YYDKDF (reference sequence).

Comment on this clone: Other DNA sequences in the same sample also yield this CDR3. J is TRBJ2-1 and V is TRBV5-1; 11 nucleotides match TRBD2. Germline CDR1 and CDR2: SGHRS and YFSETQ. J was trimmed by 7 bases and V by 1 base; bases with no gene match: 1. This CDR3 has 14 residues. The CDR3 protein is CASSLTSGSNEQFF. The CDR3 nucleotides read TGCGCCAGCAGCTTGACTAGCGGGAGTAATGAGCAGTTCTTC. Filled out from reference TRBV5-1 and TRBJ2-1, the complete variable domain reads KAGVTQTPRYLIKTRGQQVTLSCSPISGHRSVSWYQQTPGQGLQFLFEYFSETQRNKGNFPGRFSGRQFSNSRSEMNVSTLELGDSALYLCASSLTSGSNEQFFGPGTRLTVL.

The chain uses TRBV15 and TRBJ2-1; D not resolved. The V gene lost 4 bases and the J gene lost 9 bases, with 10 bases spanning the gap. This CDR3 is 12 amino acids long. Germline lookup yields CDR1 LNHNV and CDR2 YYDKDF (reference sequence). The CDR3 sequence is CATSTQASEQFF. For the CDR3, the DNA is TGTGCCACCAGCACCCAAGCGTCTGAGCAGTTCTTC.

A single count supports this clone. The chain carries TRBV6-1 and TRBJ2-7; maybe TRBD1 (7 bases). This CDR3 comprises 13 residues. V was pared by 10 bases and J by 5 bases, with 18 bases between. CDR1 and CDR2 from the germline V gene are MNHNS and SASEGT. CDR3 in amino acids: CATCRAGGHEQYF. The CDR3 DNA is TGTGCCACCTGCAGGGCAGGGGGGCACGAGCAGTACTTC.

The CDR3 sequence: CASTLSYEQYF. CDR3 nucleotides: TGTGCCAGCACTCTGTCCTACGAGCAGTACTTC. The chain links TRBV21-1 to TRBJ2-7; the tabulated D call, TRBD2, remains unverified against the DNA. TRBV21-1 is flagged as a pseudogene. The CDR3 is 11 amino acids.

V gene TRBV4-2 combines with J gene TRBJ2-2; no firm D call. Trimming stripped 0 bases from V and 0 bases from J, with 14 bases between. There are 18 residues in the CDR3. Germline loops: CDR1 LGHNA, CDR2 YNFKEQ. Here the CDR3 DNA reads TGTGCCAGCAGCCAAGATTGGGGAAGGAAGGCGAACACCGGGGAGCTGTTTTTT. Residues: CASSQDWGRKANTGELFF.

This chain connects TRBV6-1 to TRBJ2-7; a possible D gene is TRBD1 (5 bases). V was pared by 0 bases and J by 4 bases, with 10 bases between. From germline, CDR1 is MNHNS and CDR2 SASEGT. This CDR3 region has 14 residues. CDR3 residues: CASSEAGAKYEQYF. CDR3 coding DNA: TGTGCCAGCAGTGAAGCAGGGGCGAAGTACGAGCAGTACTTC.

This clone was recorded a few times. The J gene is TRBJ2-2, the V gene TRBV7-8; D ambiguous. V was clipped by 5 bases and J by 1 base, with 8 bases between them. The V gene's germline CDR1 is SGHVS and CDR2 FQNEAQ. The CDR3 is 14 amino acids. Written as DNA, the CDR3 is TGTGCCAGCAGCCAAAGTGGGAACACCGGGGAGCTGTTTTTT. It specifies CASSQSGNTGELFF. Full variable domain (missing parts from reference TRBV7-8 and TRBJ2-2): GAGVSQSPRYKVAKRGQDVALRCDPISGHVSLFWYQQALGQGPEFLTYFQNEAQLDKSGLPSDRFFAERPEGSVSTLKIQRTQQEDSAVYLCASSQSGNTGELFFGEGSRLTVL.

The rearrangement uses TRBV7-2 and TRBJ2-3, with TRBD2 matching over 8 bases. CDR3 length: 17 amino acids. J gave up 4 bases and V 5 bases, and 14 bases lay outside the gene matches. Germline assignment: CDR1 SGHTA and CDR2 FQGNSA. CDR3 sequence reads: CASSTTSGTRDPDTQYF. CDR3 nucleotides: TGTGCCAGCAGCACAACCTCCGGGACTAGGGACCCAGATACGCAGTATTTT.